Shown below are 23 T cell receptor beta chains from a single sample sequenced in a study of patients and donors after allogeneic stem cell transplantation. TCRdb independently ran MiXCR on the RT-PCR reads; one entry per CDR3 protein. The table includes hundreds of thousands of distinct CDR3 sequences, under 20% detected once. Sequences were obtained from blood, either unsorted or a sorted T cell fraction (not recorded which). The receptors stem from a human donor who was either an allogeneic HSCT recipient or a stem cell or donor lymphocyte infusion donor (not recorded which). It is not recorded whose cells these are; they may come from a transplant donor.

This clonotype has only a few counts. The chain couples TRBV5-1 to TRBJ1-5; the D is unclear. The germline V gene encodes CDR1 SGHRS and CDR2 YFSETQ. V lost 4 bases and J lost 2, with 13 bases in between. The CDR3 contains 15 residues. CDR3 loop: CASSPGPRGNQPQHF. Written as DNA, the CDR3 is TGCGCCAGCAGCCCCGGGCCCCGAGGCAATCAGCCCCAGCATTTT.

This clonotype turned up a few times. V is TRBV12-3 or TRBV12-4 and J is TRBJ1-2; D might be TRBD1 (5 bases). The CDR3 spans 12 residues. V lost 8 bases to trimming and J lost 1 base, with 8 bases between them. The CDR3 sequence is CASLGVNYGYTF. The DNA for the CDR3 is TGTGCCAGCTTAGGGGTTAACTATGGCTACACCTTC.

This clonotype was observed at least ten times. The chain is built from TRBV12-3 or TRBV12-4 and TRBJ2-2, with D unclear. The CDR3 is 14 amino acids. Trimming removed 0 bases from V and 4 bases from J, with 6 bases in between. The CDR3 DNA follows: TGTGCCAGCAGTTTAGCGCTGGGCACCGGGGAGCTGTTTTTT. As protein: CASSLALGTGELFF.

The rearrangement uses TRBV11-3 and TRBJ1-2, with 11 bases lining up with TRBD1. CDR1 is SGHNT and CDR2 is YENEEA in the germline V gene. The CDR3 loop spans 14 amino acids. Germline trimming cut 4 bases from V and 7 bases from J; bases unmatched to any gene: 5. The CDR3 sequence is CASSSPGTGGGYTF. The CDR3 DNA is TGTGCCAGCAGCTCCCCCGGGACAGGGGGTGGCTACACCTTC.

In its sample, this clonotype was seen a few times. V gene TRBV4-1 combines with J gene TRBJ2-2, with 14 bases fitting TRBD2. The CDR3 is made up of 21 amino acids. The germline V gene encodes CDR1 MGHRA and CDR2 YSYEKL. V gave up 1 base and J gave up 5 bases; unmatched junction bases: 15. The CDR3 loop is CASSQARTETSGRAGTGELFF. As DNA, the CDR3 is TGCGCCAGCAGCCAAGCAAGGACGGAGACTAGCGGGAGGGCCGGGACCGGGGAGCTGTTTTTT.

CDR3 bases: TGTGCCAGCAAACGTGTCGCTGGAAACACCATATATTTT. Protein product: CASKRVAGNTIYF. The chain carries TRBV12-3 or TRBV12-4 and TRBJ1-3; D unclear. The CDR3 totals 13 residues. V dropped 7 bases and J dropped 2 bases, with 9 bases sitting between them.

The J gene is TRBJ2-7, the V gene TRBV21-1; the tabulated D call, TRBD2, remains unverified against the DNA. TRBV21-1 is an annotated pseudogene. The CDR3 is made up of 12 amino acids. CDR3 nucleotides: TGTGCCAGCAGCAAAGTAGGAGGTGAGCAGTACTTC. Amino acid sequence: CASSKVGGEQYF.

This clonotype was picked up one time. The rearrangement joins TRBV7-9 to TRBJ2-7, with a weak D call TRBD2 (7 bases). The CDR3 runs to 16 residues. V lost 9 bases and J lost 1, with 22 bases in between. Germline CDR1 is SEHNR and CDR2 is FQNEAQ (reference sequence). Here the CDR3 DNA reads TGTGCCAGGGGGGGGACAAAGAAACGATGGTCCTACGAGCAGTACTTC. Its protein is CARGGTKKRWSYEQYF.

This rearrangement joins TRBV27 to TRBJ2-6; 8 bases map to TRBD1. The CDR3 has 20 residues. The junction had 17 bases not matched to a gene; V was cut back by 7 bases and J by 0 bases. Germline CDR1 is MNHEY and CDR2 is SMNVEV (reference sequence). The CDR3 bases are TGTGCCAGCACCCTGGTGGATCTGAGACAGGGGACCTCTGGGGCCAACGTCCTGACTTTC. It translates to CASTLVDLRQGTSGANVLTF. Supplemented by reference TRBV27 and TRBJ2-6, the full variable domain reads EAQVTQNPRYLITVTGKKLTVTCSQNMNHEYMSWYRQDPGLGLRQIYYSMNVEVTDKGDVPEGYKVSRKEKRNFPLILESPSPNQTSLYFCASTLVDLRQGTSGANVLTFGAGSRLTVL.

The chain carries TRBV3-1 and TRBJ2-1; weak D call: TRBD2 (6 bases). Germline V gene sequence: CDR1 LGHDT, CDR2 YNNKEL (reference sequence). V lost 8 bases and J lost 2, with 19 bases in between. This CDR3 comprises 16 residues. CDR3 amino acids: CASLGSSGLPYNEQFF. The CDR3 DNA follows: TGTGCCAGCCTAGGCTCGAGCGGGCTTCCCTACAATGAGCAGTTCTTC.

V gene TRBV10-3 combines with J gene TRBJ2-7, with a tentative D call TRBD1 (5 bases). Germline V gene lookup returns CDR1 ENHRY and CDR2 SYGVKD. The CDR3 totals 12 residues. V was shortened by 8 bases and J by 0 bases, with 8 bases between the two germline ends. The CDR3 DNA follows: TGTGCCATCGGGCAGGGCTCCTACGAGCAGTACTTC. It is translated as CAIGQGSYEQYF.

This sequence joins TRBV7-2 and TRBJ2-1; 12 bases are a match to TRBD2. This CDR3 region has 16 residues. Germline V gene sequence: CDR1 SGHTA, CDR2 FQGNSA. V lost 5 bases, J lost 4 bases, and 6 bases stayed unmatched. CDR3 sequence (DNA): TGTGCCAGCAGCATGCGGACTAGCGGGGCTTACAATGAGCAGTTCTTC. This gives the protein CASSMRTSGAYNEQFF.

In its sample, this clonotype was seen a few times. The chain has TRBV11-1 and TRBJ2-1; D is unclear. The germline V gene has CDR1 SGHAT and CDR2 FQDESV (reference sequence). The CDR3 consists of 14 residues. Trimming stripped 2 bases from V and 2 bases from J, with 7 bases between. CDR3 nucleotide sequence: TGTGCCAGCAGCTTATACAGTACCTACAATGAGCAGTTCTTC. It is translated as CASSLYSTYNEQFF.

This clonotype was observed a handful of times. CDR3 amino acids: CASKSGTEAFF. CDR3 DNA sequence: TGTGCCAGCAAGAGTGGCACTGAAGCTTTCTTT. This chain joins TRBV21-1 and TRBJ1-1. TRBV21-1 is tagged as a pseudogene. This CDR3 contains 11 residues.

The V gene is TRBV18, the J gene TRBJ1-4, with D possibly TRBD1 on 5 matching bases. This CDR3 region has 14 residues. Trimming removed 3 bases from V and 8 bases from J, with 13 bases in between. Per germline, CDR1 KGHSH and CDR2 LQKENI. The CDR3 nucleotides read TGTGCCAGCTCACCCGGACAACCGGGGGAAAAACTGTTTTTT. As protein: CASSPGQPGEKLFF.

In this sample, this clonotype turned up a few times. The chain recombines TRBV5-1 with TRBJ1-2; TRBD1 aligns across 8 bases. The CDR3 runs 15 residues. CDR1 and CDR2 from the germline V gene are SGHRS and YFSETQ. J gave up 8 bases and V 0 bases, and 9 bases lay outside the gene matches. CDR3 nucleotides: TGCGCCAGCAGCTTGGCCCCAGACAGGGGATACGGCTACACCTTC. Protein product: CASSLAPDRGYGYTF.

The rearrangement links TRBV15 to TRBJ2-2, with D uncertain. Germline V gene data show CDR1 as LNHNV and CDR2 as YYDKDF (reference sequence). Trimming stripped 3 bases from V and 0 bases from J, with 11 bases between. CDR3 length: 16 amino acids. The CDR3 region is CATSRFLQSNTGELFF. CDR3 bases: TGTGCCACCAGCAGGTTCTTACAGTCGAACACCGGGGAGCTGTTTTTT.

The chain uses TRBV20-1 and TRBJ1-1, with D unresolved. Between the trimmed V and J ends, which lost 1 base and 4 bases, there was a span of 13 bases. Germline CDR1 reads DFQATT; CDR2 reads SNEGSKA (reference sequence). This CDR3 has 14 residues. Here the CDR3 reads CSARVPGWGTEAFF. CDR3 in DNA: TGCAGTGCTAGAGTCCCGGGGTGGGGCACTGAAGCTTTCTTT.

This clonotype has just a few counts. This chain links TRBV9 with TRBJ2-3, with no clear D. This CDR3 region has 15 residues. Germline V gene data show CDR1 as SGDLS and CDR2 as YYNGEE. V shed 2 bases and J shed 4 bases, with 14 bases lying between them. In nucleotides, the CDR3 is TGTGCCAGCAGCGTTTTACACGCTTTTGCAGATACGCAGTATTTT. It translates to CASSVLHAFADTQYF.

This clonotype was seen more than once but under ten times. V and J are TRBV6-6 and TRBJ1-1; D not certain. V dropped 8 bases and J dropped 6 bases, with 7 bases sitting between them. Germline loops: CDR1 MNHNY, CDR2 SVGAGI (reference sequence). The CDR3 sequence is 10 residues long. As DNA, the CDR3 is TGTGCCAGCCTCCAGTCTGAAGCTTTCTTT. It is translated as CASLQSEAFF.

This clonotype has more than one count but fewer than ten. The chain joins TRBV12-3 or TRBV12-4 to TRBJ2-2, with TRBD1 matching 7 bases. The CDR3 length is 18 residues. V lost 3 bases and J lost 1; bases outside the gene matches: 11. The CDR3 coding sequence is TGTGCCAGCAGTTTTCTGGCCCGGACAGGAGAGAACACCGGGGAGCTGTTTTTT. As protein: CASSFLARTGENTGELFF.

The CDR3 spells CATSDLNDNEQFF. In DNA form, the CDR3 reads TGTGCCACCAGTGATTTGAACGACAATGAGCAGTTCTTC. The V call is TRBV24-1, the J call TRBJ2-1; D is uncertain. The CDR3 extends over 13 amino acids. With 0 bases removed from V and 5 bases from J, the gap between germline ends came to 4 bases. Germline V CDR1 and CDR2: KGHDR, SFDVKD.

The chain employs TRBV20-1 and TRBJ1-2, with D unresolved. Germline CDR1 and CDR2: DFQATT and SNEGSKA (reference sequence). V was clipped by 4 bases and J by 2 bases, with 11 bases between them. The CDR3 consists of 13 residues. The CDR3 sequence: CSATPDRNYGYTF. The CDR3 coding sequence is TGCAGTGCTACCCCGGACCGGAACTATGGCTACACCTTC.